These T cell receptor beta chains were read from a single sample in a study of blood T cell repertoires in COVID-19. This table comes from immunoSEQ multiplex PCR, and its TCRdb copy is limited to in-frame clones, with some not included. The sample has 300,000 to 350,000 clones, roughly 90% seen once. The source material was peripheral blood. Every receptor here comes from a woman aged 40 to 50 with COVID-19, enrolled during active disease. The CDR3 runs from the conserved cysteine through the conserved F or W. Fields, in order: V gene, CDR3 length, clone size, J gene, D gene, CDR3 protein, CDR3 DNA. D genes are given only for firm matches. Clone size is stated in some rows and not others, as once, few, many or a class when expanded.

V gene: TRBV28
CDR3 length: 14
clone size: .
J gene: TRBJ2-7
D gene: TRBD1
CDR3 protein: CASSPPGGIYEQYF
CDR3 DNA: TGTGCCAGCAGTCCCCCAGGGGGCATCTACGAGCAGTACTTC

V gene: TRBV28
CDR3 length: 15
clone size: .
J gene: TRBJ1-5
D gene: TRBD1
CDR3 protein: CASRRQGAPNQPQHF
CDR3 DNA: TGTGCCAGCAGACGACAGGGGGCTCCCAATCAGCCCCAGCATTTT

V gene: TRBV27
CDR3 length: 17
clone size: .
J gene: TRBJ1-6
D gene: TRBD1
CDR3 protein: CASRHPRGSSYNSPLHF
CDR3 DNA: TGTGCCAGCAGACATCCCAGGGGGAGCTCCTATAATTCACCCCTCCACTTT

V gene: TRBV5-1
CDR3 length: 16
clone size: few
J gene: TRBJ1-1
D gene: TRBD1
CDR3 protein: CASSGAGTGRITEAFF
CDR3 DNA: TGCGCCAGCAGCGGAGCCGGGACAGGGAGGATTACTGAAGCTTTCTTT

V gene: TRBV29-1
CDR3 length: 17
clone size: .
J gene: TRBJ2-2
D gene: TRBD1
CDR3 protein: CSVEDSPGQGETGELFF
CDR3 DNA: TGCAGCGTTGAGGACTCCCCGGGACAGGGGGAAACCGGGGAGCTGTTTTTT

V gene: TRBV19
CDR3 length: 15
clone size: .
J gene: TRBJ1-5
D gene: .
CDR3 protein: CASSEGTGAGQPQHF
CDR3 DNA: TGTGCCAGTAGTGAAGGGACGGGAGCCGGGCAGCCCCAGCATTTT

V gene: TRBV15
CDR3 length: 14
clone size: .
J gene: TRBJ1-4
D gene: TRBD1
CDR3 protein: CATRQDRAFVKLFF
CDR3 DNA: TGTGCCACCAGGCAAGACAGGGCTTTCGTAAAACTGTTTTTT

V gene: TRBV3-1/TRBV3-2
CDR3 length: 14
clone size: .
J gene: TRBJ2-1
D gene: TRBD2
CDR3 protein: CASSHVGGFNEQFF
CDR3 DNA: TGTGCCAGCAGCCACGTGGGAGGGTTCAATGAGCAGTTCTTC

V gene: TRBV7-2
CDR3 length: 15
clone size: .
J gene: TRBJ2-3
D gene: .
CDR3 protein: CASSPGTPVTDTQYF
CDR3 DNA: TGTGCCAGCAGCCCCGGGACACCAGTCACAGATACGCAGTATTTT

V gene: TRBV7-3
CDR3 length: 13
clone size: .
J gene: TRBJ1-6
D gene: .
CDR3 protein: CASSFGGGSPLHF
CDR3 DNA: TGTGCCAGCAGCTTTGGTGGGGGGTCACCCCTCCACTTT

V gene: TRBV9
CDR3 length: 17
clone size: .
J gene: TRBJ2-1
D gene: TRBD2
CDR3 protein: CASSVDLAGGHLDEQFF
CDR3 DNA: TGTGCCAGCAGCGTAGATCTAGCGGGGGGGCATCTCGATGAGCAGTTCTTC

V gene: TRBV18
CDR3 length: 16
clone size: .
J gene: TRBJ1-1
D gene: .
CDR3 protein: CASSPRAREKNTEAFF
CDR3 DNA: TGTGCCAGCTCACCACGGGCCAGAGAGAAGAACACTGAAGCTTTCTTT

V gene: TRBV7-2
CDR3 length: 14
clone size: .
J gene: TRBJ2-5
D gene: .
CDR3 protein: CASSLSGSGETQYF
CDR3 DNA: TGTGCCAGCAGCTTGTCAGGGTCTGGCGAGACCCAGTACTTC

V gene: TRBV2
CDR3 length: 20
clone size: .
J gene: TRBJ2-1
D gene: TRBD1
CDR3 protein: CASSESEDRTISPSGDEQFF
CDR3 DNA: TGTGCCAGCAGTGAAAGTGAGGACAGGACCATCTCACCCTCCGGGGATGAGCAGTTCTTC

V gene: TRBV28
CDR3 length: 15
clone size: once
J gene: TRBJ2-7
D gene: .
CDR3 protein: CASSVQQGGTYEQYF
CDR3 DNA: TGTGCCAGCAGTGTCCAACAGGGGGGGACCTACGAGCAGTACTTC

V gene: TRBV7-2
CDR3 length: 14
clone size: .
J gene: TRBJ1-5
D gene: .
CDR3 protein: CASSSGRINQPQHF
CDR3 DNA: TGTGCCAGCAGCTCAGGAAGGATCAATCAGCCCCAGCATTTT

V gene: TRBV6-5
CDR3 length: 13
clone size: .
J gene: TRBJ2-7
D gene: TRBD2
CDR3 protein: CASAELAGGEQYF
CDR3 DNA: TGTGCCAGCGCGGAGCTAGCGGGAGGCGAGCAGTACTTC

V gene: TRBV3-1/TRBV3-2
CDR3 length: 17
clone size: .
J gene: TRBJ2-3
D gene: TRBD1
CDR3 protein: CASSQLFGTGDEDTQYF
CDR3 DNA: TGTGCCAGCAGCCAACTTTTCGGGACAGGGGATGAAGATACGCAGTATTTT

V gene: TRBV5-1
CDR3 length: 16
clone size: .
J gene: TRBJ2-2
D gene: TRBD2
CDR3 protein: CASSALAGAEGGELFF
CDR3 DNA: TGCGCCAGCAGCGCACTAGCGGGGGCCGAGGGCGGGGAGCTGTTTTTT

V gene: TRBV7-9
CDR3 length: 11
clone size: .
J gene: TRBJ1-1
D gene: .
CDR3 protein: CASSSHTEAFF
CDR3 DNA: TGTGCCAGCAGCAGCCACACTGAAGCTTTCTTT